Shown below are 10 T cell receptor beta chains from a single sample sequenced in a study of OX40 agonist ivuxolimab in advanced cancers. Sequencing used immunoSEQ multiplex PCR; TCRdb keeps in-frame clones, though not all of them. This table has 45,000 to 60,000 clones, 75% to 85% appearing once. This specimen was CD4+ or CD8+ T cells sorted from blood, taken in a trial of the OX40 agonist ivuxolimab. These receptor sequences come from an adult with an advanced solid tumor such as melanoma, head and neck, liver or kidney cancer.

Here the CDR3 reads CASSLAGQNTGELFF. The CDR3 DNA follows: TGTGCCAGCAGCTTAGCGGGACAGAACACCGGGGAGCTGTTTTTT. The chain links TRBV7-2 to TRBJ2-2; D is perhaps TRBD1 (6 bases). Trimming shortened V by 0 bases and J by 1 base, and 6 bases separated the two germline ends. CDR3 length: 15 amino acids. CDR1 is SGHTA and CDR2 is FQGNSA in the germline V gene.

This rearrangement joins TRBV11-2 to TRBJ2-5; D is undetermined. The CDR3 has 16 amino acids. V gave up 4 bases and J gave up 0 bases, with 15 bases separating them. Germline-derived CDR1 and CDR2 are SGHAT and FQNNGV. The CDR3, as DNA: TGTGCCAGCAGCTCACGAAGAGCCGCGCACCAAGAGACCCAGTACTTC. Its protein product is CASSSRRAAHQETQYF. Full variable domain (outside the CDR3, taken from reference TRBV11-2 and TRBJ2-5): EAGVAQSPRYKIIEKRQSVAFWCNPISGHATLYWYQQILGQGPKLLIQFQNNGVVDDSQLPKDRFSAERLKGVDSTLKIQPAKLEDSAVYLCASSSRRAAHQETQYFGPGTRLLVL.

DNA of the CDR3: TGTGCCAGCAACAAGAAGGGGGGAACAGATACGCAGTATTTT. This gives the protein CASNKKGGTDTQYF. J is TRBJ2-3 and V is TRBV11-2, with D perhaps matching TRBD1 or TRBD2 (6 bases each). Trimming pared 7 bases from V and 3 bases from J, leaving 14 bases between. This CDR3 has 14 residues. The V gene's germline CDR1 is SGHAT and CDR2 FQNNGV.

The V and J genes are TRBV18 and TRBJ1-4; D ambiguous. The V and J ends lost 3 bases and 2 bases respectively, with 10 bases between them. CDR3 length: 15 residues. Germline CDR1 KGHSH, CDR2 LQKENI. CDR3: CASSPQDGTNEKLFF. CDR3 DNA: TGTGCCAGCTCACCGCAGGACGGGACTAATGAAAAACTGTTTTTT.

This clone was picked up a small number of times. The chain links TRBV30 to TRBJ2-3; D may correspond to TRBD1 or TRBD2 (5 bases each). This CDR3 region has 12 residues. Germline lookup yields CDR1 GTSNPN and CDR2 SVGIG (reference sequence). Trimming took 7 bases from V and 3 from J, leaving 11 bases between them. CDR3 region: CASRGETDTQYF. CDR3 coding DNA: TGTGCCTCTAGAGGGGAGACAGATACGCAGTATTTT.

The V gene is TRBV7-9, the J gene TRBJ2-5; 8 nucleotides match TRBD1. With 4 bases clipped from V and 5 bases from J, the junction kept 15 bases outside the gene matches. Germline V gives CDR1 SEHNR, CDR2 FQNEAQ (reference sequence). The CDR3 runs to 17 residues. The CDR3 here is CASSSRGDSRGLETQYF. The CDR3 nucleotides read TGTGCCAGCAGCTCTAGGGGGGATTCCAGGGGGCTCGAGACCCAGTACTTC.

Judged by abundance, this clone is medium-sized. The chain employs TRBV7-2 and TRBJ1-2; unclear D gene. The V gene lost 1 base and the J gene lost 5 bases, with 8 bases spanning the gap. CDR3 length equals 13 residues. The V gene's germline CDR1 is SGHTA and CDR2 FQGNSA. As DNA, the CDR3 is TGTGCCAGCAGCTTAGGGTTGGGGTATGGCTACACCTTC. The encoded protein is CASSLGLGYGYTF. The variable domain in full, with the rest retrieved from reference TRBV7-2 and TRBJ1-2, is GAGVSQSPSNKVTEKGKDVELRCDPISGHTALYWYRQSLGQGLEFLIYFQGNSAPDKSGLPSDRFSAERTGGSVSTLTIQRTQQEDSAVYLCASSLGLGYGYTFGSGTRLTVV.

The chain combines TRBV28 with TRBJ1-1; D is unclear. Trimming removed 5 bases from V and 12 bases from J, with 10 bases in between. This CDR3 comprises 10 residues. Germline V gene sequence: CDR1 MDHEN, CDR2 SYDVKM. The CDR3 loop is CASSRLVPFF. The CDR3 bases are TGTGCCAGCAGTCGACTCGTCCCTTTCTTT.

V and J are TRBV4-1 and TRBJ2-1, with 14 bases lining up with TRBD2. Germline values: CDR1 MGHRA, CDR2 YSYEKL. The CDR3 extends over 17 amino acids. V lost 4 bases, J lost 8 bases, and 10 bases stayed unmatched. This CDR3 is CASSPATSGRVGHEQFF. The CDR3 nucleotides read TGCGCCAGCAGCCCCGCGACTAGCGGGAGGGTAGGGCATGAGCAGTTCTTC.

This chain joins TRBV4-2 and TRBJ1-3, with a possible D match to TRBD1 (5 bases). This CDR3 comprises 15 residues. The V end lost 3 bases, the J end lost 4 bases, and 13 bases lay between the germline ends. Germline CDR1 and CDR2: LGHNA and YNFKEQ. CDR3: CASSHTSGTGNTIYF. CDR3 nucleotide sequence: TGTGCCAGCAGCCATACTAGCGGGACCGGAAACACCATATATTTT.